Shown below are 23 T cell receptor beta chains from a single sample sequenced in a study of T cell responses to AZD1222 COVID-19 vaccine. Sequenced by immunoSEQ multiplex PCR; TCRdb stores in-frame clones only, minus some. The table includes 95,000 to 150,000 clones, under 85% detected once. The sample was peripheral blood, taken on day 0 of AZD1222 vaccination. These receptors were taken from an adult in good health.

This clone has only a few counts. The chain recombines TRBV29-1 with TRBJ1-1; unclear D gene. The germline V gene has CDR1 SQVTM and CDR2 ANQGSEA. The CDR3 length is 11 residues. Trimming pared 7 bases from V and 1 base from J, leaving 7 bases between. As DNA, the CDR3 is TGCAGCGGACTTAAGAACACTGAAGCTTTCTTT. Translation gives CSGLKNTEAFF.

V usage is TRBV28 and J usage is TRBJ2-3, with TRBD1 identical over 7 bases. With V trimmed by 2 bases and J by 1 base, 3 bases remained unmatched. The CDR3 extends over 15 amino acids. Germline lookup yields CDR1 MDHEN and CDR2 SYDVKM. CDR3 amino acids: CASSLPGQGTDTQYF. In DNA form, the CDR3 reads TGTGCCAGCAGTTTACCCGGACAGGGCACAGATACGCAGTATTTT.

The chain combines TRBV28 with TRBJ1-2; TRBD1 is a possible D gene (6 bases). V dropped 3 bases and J dropped 12 bases, with 17 bases sitting between them. Germline-derived CDR1 and CDR2 are MDHEN and SYDVKM. This CDR3 comprises 13 residues. In DNA, the CDR3 is TGTGCCAGCAGTTTTGTCAGGGGCCCTAGGAACACCTTC. Translated: CASSFVRGPRNTF.

In its sample, this clone was seen once. The V gene is TRBV6-1, the J gene TRBJ1-5, with TRBD1 matching over 7 bases. The germline CDR1 and CDR2 sequences are MNHNS and SASEGT. The CDR3 totals 17 residues. Trimming at V came to 2 bases and at J to 0 bases, leaving 7 bases not matched to a gene. This CDR3 is CASSERVTGISNQPQHF. The CDR3, as DNA: TGTGCCAGCAGTGAAAGAGTGACAGGGATTAGCAATCAGCCCCAGCATTTT.

The chain couples TRBV10-3 to TRBJ2-6; D is ambiguous. The germline CDR1 and CDR2 sequences are ENHRY and SYGVKD. CDR3 length equals 15 residues. Trimming took 4 bases from V and 0 from J, leaving 7 bases between them. This chain's CDR3 is CAISGVPSGANVLTF. The CDR3 coding sequence is TGTGCCATCAGTGGAGTTCCCTCTGGGGCCAACGTCCTGACTTTC.

This clone occurred once. The chain links TRBV28 to TRBJ2-2; 10 positions match TRBD2. The CDR3 is 16 amino acids. Germline V CDR1 and CDR2: MDHEN, SYDVKM. J lost 6 bases, V lost 1 base, and 5 bases had no gene match. The CDR3 DNA follows: TGTGCCAGCAGTTTATTGGGCCTAGCGGGGGCCGGGGAGCTGTTTTTT. Protein: CASSLLGLAGAGELFF.

The J gene is TRBJ1-3, the V gene TRBV5-1; possible D gene TRBD1, 5 bases. This CDR3 has 13 amino acids. With 0 bases removed from V and 8 bases from J, the gap between germline ends came to 9 bases. The germline gives CDR1 SGHRS, CDR2 YFSETQ. In nucleotides, the CDR3 is TGCGCCAGCAGCTTGGCCTCAGGGCACACCATATATTTT. Its protein is CASSLASGHTIYF.

The rearrangement links TRBV2 to TRBJ2-7, with TRBD1 matching 7 bases. J was trimmed by 3 bases and V by 5 bases; bases with no gene match: 7. The CDR3 length is 14 residues. Germline CDR1 and CDR2: SNHLY and FYNNEI. This chain's CDR3 is CASSIQGPHYEQYF. CDR3 sequence (DNA): TGTGCCAGCAGTATACAGGGGCCCCACTACGAGCAGTACTTC.

This chain joins TRBV21-1 and TRBJ1-6; the D segment call TRBD1 is taken from the table without a DNA check. TRBV21-1 is a recognized pseudogene. The CDR3 is made up of 18 amino acids. The CDR3 is CASSKGETARSYNSPLHF. In DNA form, the CDR3 reads TGTGCCAGCAGCAAAGGTGAGACAGCTCGCTCCTATAATTCACCCCTCCACTTT.

This clone appeared once. CDR3 nucleotide sequence: TGTGCCAGCAGCCACCCAGATACGCAGTATTTT. Residues: CASSHPDTQYF. The chain combines TRBV7-8 with TRBJ2-3; D unclear. CDR1 is SGHVS and CDR2 is FQNEAQ in the germline V gene. The CDR3 is 11 amino acids. Trimming pared 5 bases from V and 4 bases from J, leaving 4 bases between. The full variable domain, rest sourced from reference TRBV7-8 and TRBJ2-3, is GAGVSQSPRYKVAKRGQDVALRCDPISGHVSLFWYQQALGQGPEFLTYFQNEAQLDKSGLPSDRFFAERPEGSVSTLKIQRTQQEDSAVYLCASSHPDTQYFGPGTRLTVL.

With respect to this clone: The same CDR3 can be traced to other DNA sequences in this sample. The rearrangement uses TRBV5-1 and TRBJ2-7; 8 bases match TRBD1. Trimming cost V 2 bases and J 4 bases; bases outside gene matches: 5. CDR3 length: 14 amino acids. Germline assignment: CDR1 SGHRS and CDR2 YFSETQ. The CDR3 sequence is CASSLQGVGYEQYF. The DNA of the CDR3 is TGCGCCAGCAGCTTACAGGGGGTTGGGTACGAGCAGTACTTC.

This chain joins TRBV6-5 and TRBJ1-1; possibly TRBD1 for D (6 bases). V lost 6 bases and J lost 7, with 18 bases in between. Looked up from germline, CDR1 is MNHEY and CDR2 is SVGAGI. This CDR3 contains 14 residues. Written as DNA, the CDR3 is TGTGCCAGCAGCGGACATACCGGGACACTTGAAGCTTTCTTT. It yields the protein CASSGHTGTLEAFF.

The genes are TRBV7-9 and TRBJ2-7; the D gene could be TRBD1 or TRBD2 (5 bases each). V was pared by 1 base and J by 5 bases, with 15 bases between. The V gene's germline CDR1 is SEHNR and CDR2 FQNEAQ (reference sequence). This CDR3 contains 15 residues. The CDR3 loop is CASSLVMGEAHEQYF. In DNA form, the CDR3 reads TGTGCCAGCAGCTTAGTGATGGGGGAAGCGCACGAGCAGTACTTC.

The rearrangement uses TRBV6-1 and TRBJ2-7; TRBD1 matches 8 bases. The germline V gene encodes CDR1 MNHNS and CDR2 SASEGT. V lost 3 bases and J lost 3; bases outside the gene matches: 4. CDR3 length equals 14 residues. CDR3: CASSEAGGNYEQYF. The CDR3 nucleotides are TGTGCCAGCAGTGAGGCAGGGGGCAACTACGAGCAGTACTTC.

This chain links TRBV28 with TRBJ2-7; no clear D gene. Germline V gene lookup returns CDR1 MDHEN and CDR2 SYDVKM. V lost 1 base to trimming and J lost 7 bases, with 8 bases between them. The CDR3 is 12 residues long. The CDR3 sequence: CASSLFRREQYF. The CDR3 region has the DNA TGTGCCAGCAGTTTATTCAGGCGGGAGCAGTACTTC.

The V call is TRBV24-1, the J call TRBJ2-1; D perhaps matches TRBD2 (6 bases). With 8 bases removed from V and 0 bases from J, the gap between germline ends came to 16 bases. Germline V gene lookup returns CDR1 KGHDR and CDR2 SFDVKD. The CDR3 length is 16 residues. The CDR3 here is CATKDSQAGSYNEQFF. The CDR3 DNA follows: TGTGCCACCAAAGACTCCCAAGCGGGCTCCTACAATGAGCAGTTCTTC.

This clone was counted once. V is TRBV20-1 and J is TRBJ2-1; TRBD2 is a possible D gene (6 bases). CDR1 and CDR2 (germline): DFQATT, SNEGSKA (reference sequence). The CDR3 contains 11 residues. The germline V and J ends were trimmed by 5 bases and 12 bases, with 14 bases remaining between them. The CDR3 region has the DNA TGCAGTGCTCACACAACCGGGGGGCAGTTCTTC. Translating it yields CSAHTTGGQFF.

The chain combines TRBV2 with TRBJ2-2; 12 bases match TRBD2. Trimming at V came to 8 bases and at J to 2 bases, leaving 6 bases not matched to a gene. The CDR3 length is 16 residues. Germline loops: CDR1 SNHLY, CDR2 FYNNEI. The CDR3 DNA is TGTGCCAGCTTCCTAGCGGGGGGGATTAACACCGGGGAGCTGTTTTTT. Encoded protein: CASFLAGGINTGELFF.

The J gene is TRBJ1-1, the V gene TRBV10-3, with D possibly matching TRBD1 (5 bases). The germline V and J ends were trimmed by 4 bases and 2 bases, with 5 bases remaining between them. CDR3 length equals 12 residues. Germline V gene data show CDR1 as ENHRY and CDR2 as SYGVKD. CDR3 sequence (DNA): TGTGCCATCAGTGGGGGCAACACTGAAGCTTTCTTT. Its translation: CAISGGNTEAFF.

This clone was counted only a few times. The CDR3 nucleotides read TGTGCCAGCAGTCGAAGAGGGGGCAGCCCTACCGGGGAGCTGTTTTTT. Translation: CASSRRGGSPTGELFF. V and J are TRBV6-6 and TRBJ2-2; 7 positions match TRBD1. CDR1 is MNHNY, CDR2 SVGAGI, per germline (reference sequence). V gave up 5 bases and J gave up 5 bases; unmatched junction bases: 11. The CDR3 loop spans 16 amino acids.

This sequence joins TRBV7-2 and TRBJ2-7, with D maybe TRBD2 (5 bases). Germline values: CDR1 SGHTA, CDR2 FQGNSA. The CDR3 contains 12 residues. V was clipped by 2 bases and J by 9 bases, with 11 bases between them. The CDR3 bases are TGTGCCAGCAGCTTAAAACTAGGTGGGCAGTACTTC. It encodes CASSLKLGGQYF.

This sequence joins TRBV27 and TRBJ1-2, with a tentative D call TRBD1 (6 bases). V was cut by 2 bases and J by 5 bases, with 6 bases left in between. Germline CDR1 and CDR2: MNHEY and SMNVEV (reference sequence). This CDR3 has 12 residues. CDR3: CASSLRGYGYTF. CDR3 nucleotides: TGTGCCAGCAGTTTAAGGGGGTATGGCTACACCTTC.

This clone was picked up a small number of times. CDR3 DNA: TGTGCCAGCAGCAAAGTTAAGGGGCCTTATCGAATGGAGCAGTACTTC. As protein: CASSKVKGPYRMEQYF. The chain links TRBV21-1 to TRBJ2-7; the table calls TRBD1, which could not be checked here. TRBV21-1 has pseudogene status. The CDR3 contains 16 residues.